This TCR beta chain was recorded in a study of cytomegalovirus exposure and HLA in healthy donors. Germline lookup yields CDR1 SGHTA and CDR2 FQGNSA. V lost 1 base and J 10 bases, leaving 11 bases between the germline ends. The CDR3 length is 12 residues. The PCR used 60 Vbeta and 13 Jbeta primers. Produced via immunoSEQ multiplex PCR; TCRdb's table is partial and in-frame only. This sample has around 190,000 clones, with almost 85% found just once. The source is a woman between 50 and 59 years old in good health and CMV-seronegative. V is TRBV7-2 and J is TRBJ2-7, with D maybe TRBD2 (5 bases). The sample consisted of PBMCs. CDR3 DNA sequence: TGTGCCAGCAGCTTAGTTAGACGGGAACAGTACTTC. Its protein is CASSLVRREQYF.